This T cell receptor beta chain was sequenced in a study of cytomegalovirus exposure and HLA in healthy donors. Study-level background: There were a few hundred genotyped donors. Of these, roughly 80% fell in the genetic ancestry cluster associated with self-reported Caucasian donors.

The PCR made use of 60 Vbeta and 13 Jbeta primers. The data were produced by immunoSEQ multiplex PCR, yet TCRdb's version contains in-frame clones alone and is incomplete. The table shows 200,000 to 250,000 clones, with 70% to 85% occurring only once. General study results and limits: Sequencing artifact likely explains a cluster of highly shared sequence variants. The study found most TCR sequences rare, yet found some public TCRs in many donors. A missense DCLRE1C variant was associated with V- and J-gene trimming of TCR beta chains in a later analysis, and an independent cohort replicated the association.

The CDR3 contains 14 residues. The germline gives CDR1 LGHNA, CDR2 YNFKEQ. The trim removed 4 bases at V and 4 bases at J, leaving 4 bases unmatched. Concerning this clone: Its antigen is unidentified.

The sequence was collected from a woman in her thirties or forties in good health and CMV-seronegative. Source material: PBMCs. The chain uses TRBV4-2 and TRBJ2-3; 8 bases agree with TRBD1. CDR3: CASSLSGGSDTQYF. The CDR3 DNA sequence: TGTGCCAGCAGCCTTTCAGGGGGCTCAGATACGCAGTATTTT.